This TCR beta chain was profiled in a study of blood T cell repertoires in COVID-19 (dated by TCRdb to the early 2020s). In terms of the full investigation: Collaborator samples came from the United States, Italy and Spain and covered acute and convalescent phases of COVID-19. The material from the prospective study consisted of cDNA or gDNA derived from T cells, B-cell-depleted T cells, or PBMCs. Deeply sampled blood TCRbeta repertoires from subjects exposed to, actively infected with, or recovered from COVID-19 were included in the dataset. The repertoires were made available in a free public database intended to serve as a resource for research on the immune response to SARS-CoV-2. Samples were obtained from the ongoing ImmuneRACE study (first 160 participants) and from over 1,000 subjects provided by 6 global collaborators. A de-identified subject ID, COVID-19 status, age in years and sex were almost always included in the sample metadata. Where available, HLA class I and class II types were obtained from metadata supplied by the sample provider rather than from assay-based typing. The full study reports these points: Clinical and demographic metadata were provided uncurated, with the amount varying by source and participant.

The immunoSEQ Assay, a bias-controlled multiplex PCR, was used to amplify TCRbeta CDR3 regions from genomic DNA. The authors processed their data as follows. The number of nucleated cells in each sample was estimated by amplification of reference gene primers within the assay. To quantify the absolute abundance of each unique TCRbeta CDR3 rearrangement, sequence reads were collapsed and filtered. For each sample, productive Simpson clonality was calculated as the square root of Simpson's diversity index across productive rearrangements. The table was pulled from immuneACCESS by TCRdb, which kept in-frame rearrangements only. Such tables lose some clones; where checked, under half of the loss comes from unresolved V genes, and the rest has no known cause. The DNA was the basis for D and trimming; V, J and clone size are from that table. This sample gives about 220,000 clones in total; around 85% of them show up just once. The ten largest clones add up to 2% to 3% of the sample.

CDR3 length: 14 amino acids, cysteine to phenylalanine. Just CDR3 DNA is preserved here, 42 bases in frame from base 1. V and J lose 5 bases and 6 bases, and a span of 17 bases separates them. The germline V gene yields MNHEY for CDR1 and SVGEGT for CDR2. One collaborating source in Seattle enrolled patients while the patients were actively infected and followed the patients over time throughout the course of disease. The collaborating institutions used their own protocols to collect whole blood in K2EDTA tubes. For TCRbeta analysis, collaborators shipped samples in one of three forms: frozen whole blood, isolated PBMCs, or DNA extracted from either of those sample types. In the case of this clone: This receptor's antigen is unknown. Base qualities are not provided; no much larger clone lies one nucleotide away.

The receptor's source is a woman aged 70-85 years with COVID-19, enrolled during active disease. The sequencing sample was made of peripheral blood. The chain is assembled from TRBV6-2 or TRBV6-3 and TRBJ2-7, with the D gene not clear enough to name. The encoded CDR3 is CASSLLLVPTEQYF. The DNA is TGTGCCAGCAGTCTCCTCCTAGTCCCCACCGAGCAGTACTTC.